This T cell receptor (beta chain) originates from a study of cytomegalovirus exposure and HLA in healthy donors. V dropped 0 bases and J dropped 1 base, with 9 bases sitting between them. The germline gives CDR1 MNHEY, CDR2 SVGAGI. CDR3 length equals 15 residues. About this clone: The antigen remains undetermined.

Overall study findings and caveats: The authors enumerated over 150 TCR beta chains as linked to cytomegalovirus.

A multiplex PCR was run with 60 Vbeta primers and 13 Jbeta primers. The repertoire was sequenced with immunoSEQ multiplex PCR; TCRdb's copy has only in-frame clones and lacks some. The table has 100,000 to 120,000 clones, around three quarters seen once. This sequence originates from a woman aged 25 to 39 in good health and CMV-seronegative. The chain employs TRBV6-5 and TRBJ1-2, with no clear D. The material sequenced was PBMCs. DNA for the CDR3: TGTGCCAGCAGTTACTCATTGCAGAATAACTATGGCTACACCTTC. This encodes CASSYSLQNNYGYTF.